This T cell receptor beta chain was identified during a study of T cell clonotyping in hematopoietic cell transplantation. Across the whole study: Cytoreduction preceded collection of pretransplant recipient samples.

Findings and caveats of the study: CD4 and CD8 repertoire contributions could not be separated without sorting.

In regard to this clone: Its target is not known.

The protocol was immunoSEQ multiplex PCR, while the TCRdb copy is restricted to in-frame clones and leaves out a portion. Among about 38,000 clones listed, roughly 95% were seen once. Specified time point: recipient sample about 28 days before transplant, after cytoreduction. Trimming took 5 bases from V and 8 from J; bases not matched to a gene: 4. This CDR3 contains 13 residues. In germline, CDR1 is MGHDK, CDR2 SYGVNS. The source is a man aged 40-55 years with chronic myeloid leukemia. Some clones in this sample may be carry-over from other donors' samples. This chain links TRBV25-1 with TRBJ1-4, with TRBD1 identical over 8 bases. Source: peripheral blood mononuclear cells, taken before stem cell transplant. The CDR3 here is CASSPRGHEKLFF. The DNA of the CDR3 is TGTGCCAGCAGTCCCAGGGGGCACGAAAAACTGTTTTTT.